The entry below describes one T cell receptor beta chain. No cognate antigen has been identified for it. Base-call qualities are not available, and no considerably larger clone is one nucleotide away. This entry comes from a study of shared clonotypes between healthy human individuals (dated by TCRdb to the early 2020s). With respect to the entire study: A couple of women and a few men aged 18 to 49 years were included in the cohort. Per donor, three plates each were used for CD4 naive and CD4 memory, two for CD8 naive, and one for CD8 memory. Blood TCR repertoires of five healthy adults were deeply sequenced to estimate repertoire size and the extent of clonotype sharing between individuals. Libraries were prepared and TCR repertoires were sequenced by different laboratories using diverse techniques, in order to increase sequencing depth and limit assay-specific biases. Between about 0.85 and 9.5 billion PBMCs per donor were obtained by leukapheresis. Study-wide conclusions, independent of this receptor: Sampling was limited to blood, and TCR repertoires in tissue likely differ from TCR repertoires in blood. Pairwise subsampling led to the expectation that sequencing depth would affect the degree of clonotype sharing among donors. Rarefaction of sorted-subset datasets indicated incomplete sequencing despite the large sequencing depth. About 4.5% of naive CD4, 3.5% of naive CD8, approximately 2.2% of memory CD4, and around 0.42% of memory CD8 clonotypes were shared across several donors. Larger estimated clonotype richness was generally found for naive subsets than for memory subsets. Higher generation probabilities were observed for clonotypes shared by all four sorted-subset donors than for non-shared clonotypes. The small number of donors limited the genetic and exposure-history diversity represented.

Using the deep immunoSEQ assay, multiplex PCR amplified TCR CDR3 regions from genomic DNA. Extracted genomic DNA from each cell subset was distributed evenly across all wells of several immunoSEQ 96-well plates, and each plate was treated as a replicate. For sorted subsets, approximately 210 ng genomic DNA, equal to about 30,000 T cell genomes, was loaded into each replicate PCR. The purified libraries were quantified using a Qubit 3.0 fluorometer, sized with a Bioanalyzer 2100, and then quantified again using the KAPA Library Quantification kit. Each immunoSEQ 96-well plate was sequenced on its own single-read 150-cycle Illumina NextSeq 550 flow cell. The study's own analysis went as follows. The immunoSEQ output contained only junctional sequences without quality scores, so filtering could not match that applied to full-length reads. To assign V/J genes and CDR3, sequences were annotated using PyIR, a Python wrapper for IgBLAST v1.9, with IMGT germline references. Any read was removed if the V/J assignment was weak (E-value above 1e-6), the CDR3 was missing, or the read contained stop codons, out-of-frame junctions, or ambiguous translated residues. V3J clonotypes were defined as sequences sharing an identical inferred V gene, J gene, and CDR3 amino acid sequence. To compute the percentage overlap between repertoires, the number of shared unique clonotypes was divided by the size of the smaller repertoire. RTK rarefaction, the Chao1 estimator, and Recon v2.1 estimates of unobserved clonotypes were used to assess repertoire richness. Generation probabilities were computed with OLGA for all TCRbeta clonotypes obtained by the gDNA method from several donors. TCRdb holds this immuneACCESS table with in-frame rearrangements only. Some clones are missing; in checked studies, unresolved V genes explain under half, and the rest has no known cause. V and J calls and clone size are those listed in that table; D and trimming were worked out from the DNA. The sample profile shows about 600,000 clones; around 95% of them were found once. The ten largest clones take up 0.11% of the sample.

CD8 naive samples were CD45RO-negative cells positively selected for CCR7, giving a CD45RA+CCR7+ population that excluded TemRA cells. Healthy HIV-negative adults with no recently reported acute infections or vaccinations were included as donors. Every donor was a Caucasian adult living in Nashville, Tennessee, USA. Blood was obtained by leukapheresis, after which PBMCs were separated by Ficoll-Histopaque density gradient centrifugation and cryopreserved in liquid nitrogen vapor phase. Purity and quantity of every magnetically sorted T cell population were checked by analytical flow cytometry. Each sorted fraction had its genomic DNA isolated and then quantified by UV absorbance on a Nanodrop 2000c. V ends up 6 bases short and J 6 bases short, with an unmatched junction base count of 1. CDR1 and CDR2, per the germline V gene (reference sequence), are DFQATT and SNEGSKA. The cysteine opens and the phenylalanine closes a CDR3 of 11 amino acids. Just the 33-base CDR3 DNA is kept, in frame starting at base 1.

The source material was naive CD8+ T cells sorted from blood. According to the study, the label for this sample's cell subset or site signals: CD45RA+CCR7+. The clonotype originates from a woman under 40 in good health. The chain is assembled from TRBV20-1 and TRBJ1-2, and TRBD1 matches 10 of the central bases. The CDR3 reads CSADRGNGYTF. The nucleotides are TGCAGTGCGGACAGGGGGAATGGCTACACCTTC.